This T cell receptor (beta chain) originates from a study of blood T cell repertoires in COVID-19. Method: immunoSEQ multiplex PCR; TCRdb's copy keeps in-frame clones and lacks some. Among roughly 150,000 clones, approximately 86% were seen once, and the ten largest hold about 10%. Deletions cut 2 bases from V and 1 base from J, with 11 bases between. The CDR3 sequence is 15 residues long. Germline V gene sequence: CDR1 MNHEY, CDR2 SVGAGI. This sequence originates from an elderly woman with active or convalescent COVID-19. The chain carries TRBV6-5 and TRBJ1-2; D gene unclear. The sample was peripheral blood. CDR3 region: CASSYPFQDNYGYTF. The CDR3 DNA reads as TGTGCCAGCAGTTACCCATTTCAGGATAACTATGGCTACACCTTC.